The clone carrying this TCR beta chain showed up just once. Its target is unknown. Methods used by the authors: Filtering of immunoSEQ junctional sequences could not match full-length read filtering. Here immunoSEQ multiplex PCR was the method, and the copy in TCRdb shows in-frame clones only, minus some. V, J and clone size are taken as reported in that table, and D and trimming were inferred from the DNA itself. The sample includes 2 million or so clones, 95% of them seen just once. Recent acute infections and vaccinations were absent in the healthy HIV-negative adult donors. This sample stems from a study of shared clonotypes between healthy human individuals. Study-level results: Naive subsets generally exceeded memory subsets in estimated richness. The study drew on few donors, limiting represented genetic and exposure-history diversity.

The germline V and J ends were trimmed by 4 bases and 1 base, with 13 bases remaining between them. This CDR3 is built from 15 residues. Germline CDR1 and CDR2: SEHNR and FQNEAQ (reference sequence). The TCR comes from a young man in good health. The V gene is TRBV7-9, the J gene TRBJ1-1; D is undetermined. The sample consisted of naive CD4+ T cells sorted from blood. Sample subset: CD45RA+ positively selected. In DNA form, the CDR3 reads TGTGCCAGCAGCTACCAGGAGGTTCGGAACACTGAAGCTTTCTTT. Its translation: CASSYQEVRNTEAFF.